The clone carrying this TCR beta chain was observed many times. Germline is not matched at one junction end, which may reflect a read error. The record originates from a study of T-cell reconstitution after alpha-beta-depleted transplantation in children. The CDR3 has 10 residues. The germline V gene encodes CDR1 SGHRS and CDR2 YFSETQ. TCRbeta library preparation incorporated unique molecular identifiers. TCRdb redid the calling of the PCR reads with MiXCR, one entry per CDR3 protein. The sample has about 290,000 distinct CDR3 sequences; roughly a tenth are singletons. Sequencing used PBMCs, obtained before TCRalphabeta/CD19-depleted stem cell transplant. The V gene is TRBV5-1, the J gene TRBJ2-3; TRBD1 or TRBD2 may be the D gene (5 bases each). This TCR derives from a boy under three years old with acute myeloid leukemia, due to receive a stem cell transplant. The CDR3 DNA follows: TGCGCCAGCAGGGGGGATAAGCAGTATTTT. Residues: CASRGDKQYF.